Below are 26 T cell receptor beta chains sequenced from a single sample in a study of blood T cells in healthy people across ages. A sample-barcoded 5' primer and a J-beta primer mix were used in a second PCR of about 7 to 12 cycles. TCRdb ran MiXCR on the 5' RACE reads and lists one entry per CDR3 protein. There are fewer than 800,000 distinct CDR3 sequences in the sample; about 34% occur only once, and 15% lies in the top ten. Specimen: blood. These TCRs come from a woman older than 75 in good health.

This clonotype has at least ten counts. The rearrangement uses TRBV29-1 and TRBJ1-2; 7 bases map to TRBD1. V gave up 8 bases and J gave up 6 bases; unmatched junction bases: 6. Per the germline V gene, CDR1 is SQVTM and CDR2 is ANQGSEA. This CDR3 is built from 11 residues. The DNA for the CDR3 is TGCAGCTCAGGCCAGGGGGATGGCTACACCTTC. Amino acids: CSSGQGDGYTF.

The CDR3 sequence: CASSRGTGRREQYF. The CDR3 nucleotides are TGTGCCAGCAGCCGAGGTACGGGTAGGCGTGAGCAGTACTTC. This chain connects TRBV11-2 to TRBJ2-7; no reliable D call. Germline lookup yields CDR1 SGHAT and CDR2 FQNNGV. The CDR3 is made up of 14 amino acids. The V end lost 5 bases, the J end lost 7 bases, and 18 bases lay between the germline ends.

There are many counts of this clonotype. The chain couples TRBV5-1 to TRBJ2-7; a possible D gene is TRBD2 (6 bases). The CDR3 has 14 residues. Germline V CDR1 and CDR2: SGHRS, YFSETQ. Trimming stripped 0 bases from V and 12 bases from J, with 19 bases between. The CDR3 nucleotides are TGCGCCAGCAGCTTGGCAGGGACTTTCTCTAGAGCGTACTTC. Protein: CASSLAGTFSRAYF.

The table lists this clonotype with many counts. This sequence joins TRBV5-1 and TRBJ2-7; D may be TRBD2 (5 bases). The germline V gene encodes CDR1 SGHRS and CDR2 YFSETQ. The CDR3 covers 14 residues. V lost 0 bases and J 6 bases, leaving 13 bases between the germline ends. As DNA, the CDR3 is TGCGCCAGCAGCTTGGCCCCGGGGATAGGCGAGCAGTACTTC. It translates to CASSLAPGIGEQYF.

This clonotype appeared many times. The chain has TRBV12-3 or TRBV12-4 and TRBJ2-3; possibly TRBD2 for D (7 bases). V was trimmed by 7 bases and J by 5 bases, leaving 19 bases between them. CDR3 size: 15 residues. CDR3 residues: CASIQLGGAIDTQYF. CDR3 coding DNA: TGTGCCAGCATCCAACTTGGGGGGGCCATAGATACGCAGTATTTT.

V is TRBV21-1 and J is TRBJ2-1; the table's D call, TRBD1, has no DNA check behind it. Gene TRBJ2-7 matches the end of the DNA better, so the J call may be wrong. TRBV21-1 constitutes a pseudogene. CDR3 size: 13 residues. For the CDR3, the DNA is TGTGCCCTGACGGACAGGGAAAACAATGAGCAGTACTTC. This gives the protein CALTDRENNEQYF.

This clonotype was seen many times. This chain joins TRBV28 and TRBJ2-7; 7 bases are a match to TRBD1. The CDR3 loop spans 14 amino acids. V dropped 7 bases and J dropped 2; count of bases not matched to a gene: 8. Germline V gene data show CDR1 as MDHEN and CDR2 as SYDVKM. The CDR3 here is CASTSGTVPYEQYF. As DNA, the CDR3 is TGTGCCAGCACCTCCGGGACAGTGCCCTACGAGCAGTACTTC.

This clonotype showed up many times. The rearrangement uses TRBV7-9 and TRBJ2-7, with TRBD1 identical over 7 bases. CDR1 SEHNR and CDR2 FQNEAQ come from the germline V gene (reference sequence). This CDR3 spans 15 amino acids. V was clipped by 5 bases and J by 3 bases; unmatched bases: 10. CDR3 DNA: TGTGCCAGCAGCGTCACCGTGGGACAGAACTACGAGCAGTACTTC. Amino acids: CASSVTVGQNYEQYF.

This clonotype was counted at least ten times. The rearrangement uses TRBV7-9 and TRBJ2-5; 13 nucleotides agree with TRBD2. The germline V gene encodes CDR1 SEHNR and CDR2 FQNEAQ (reference sequence). The CDR3 runs 16 residues. V was clipped by 5 bases and J by 3 bases; unmatched bases: 6. CDR3: CASSRGLAGREETQYF. As DNA, the CDR3 is TGTGCCAGCAGCCGGGGACTAGCGGGACGAGAAGAGACCCAGTACTTC.

This clonotype was picked up a small number of times. A much larger clone sits a single nucleotide away, making a read error possible. The chain couples TRBV4-2 to TRBJ2-3, with 8 bases matching TRBD2. The V gene end was trimmed by 0 bases and the J gene end by 2 bases; junction bases not matched to a gene: 10. The CDR3 extends over 18 amino acids. The germline V gene has CDR1 LGHNA and CDR2 YNFKEQ. The CDR3 protein is CASSQEVVGRVNTDTQYF. CDR3 coding DNA: TGTGCCAGCAGCCAAGAAGTTGTCGGGAGGGTAAACACAGATACGCAGTATTTT.

The V gene is TRBV7-2, the J gene TRBJ1-4, with unresolved D. The CDR3 consists of 14 residues. V lost 7 bases, J lost 7 bases, and 16 bases lay in between. In germline, CDR1 is SGHTA, CDR2 FQGNSA. CDR3 bases: TGTGCCAGCATCGCCCGGGAGGATGGTGAAAAACTGTTTTTT. It codes for CASIAREDGEKLFF. The full variable domain, completed using reference TRBV7-2 and TRBJ1-4, is GAGVSQSPSNKVTEKGKDVELRCDPISGHTALYWYRQSLGQGLEFLIYFQGNSAPDKSGLPSDRFSAERTGGSVSTLTIQRTQQEDSAVYLCASIAREDGEKLFFGSGTQLSVL.

The chain is built from TRBV7-2 and TRBJ2-3, with 16 positions matching TRBD2. There are 16 residues in the CDR3. The germline gives CDR1 SGHTA, CDR2 FQGNSA. V dropped 0 bases and J dropped 12; count of bases not matched to a gene: 6. The CDR3 loop reads CASSLAPGLAGGPQYF. The CDR3 region has the DNA TGTGCCAGCAGCTTAGCCCCGGGACTAGCGGGGGGGCCTCAGTATTTT.

This clonotype has a single count. The rearrangement links TRBV5-6 to TRBJ1-1, with no clear D. Trimming removed 0 bases at V and 5 bases at J, with 17 bases between. The germline gives CDR1 SGHDT, CDR2 YYEEEE. This CDR3 comprises 16 residues. The CDR3 DNA follows: TGTGCCAGCAGCTTGGGGGTGTCCTCGTTCGGGACTGAAGCTTTCTTT. This translates into CASSLGVSSFGTEAFF.

This clonotype was counted at least ten times. The chain joins TRBV12-3 or TRBV12-4 to TRBJ2-7; 13 nucleotides align to TRBD2. V dropped 0 bases and J dropped 3; count of bases not matched to a gene: 11. CDR3 length: 19 residues. CDR3 nucleotides: TGTGCCAGCAGTTTAGCGCTCGGGACTAGCGGGAACCATCGCTACGAGCAGTACTTC. Its translation: CASSLALGTSGNHRYEQYF.

Worth noting for this clonotype: The germline gene is not matched at one end of the junction; a read error may be the cause. Here the CDR3 DNA reads TGCGCCAGCAGCTTCCGGACAGGTTTCTACGAGCAGTACTTC. Protein sequence: CASSFRTGFYEQYF. The rearrangement links TRBV28 to TRBJ2-7; TRBD1 agrees at 7 bases. The CDR3 has 14 residues. The V gene's germline CDR1 is MDHEN and CDR2 SYDVKM.

This clonotype has ten or more counts. CDR3 coding DNA: TGCAGTGCTAGAGGTTTAGCGGGGTTAGATACGCAGTATTTT. Protein sequence: CSARGLAGLDTQYF. The V gene is TRBV20-1, the J gene TRBJ2-3, with 8 bases lining up with TRBD2. This CDR3 has 14 residues. V gave up 1 base and J gave up 5 bases; unmatched junction bases: 5. The germline CDR1 and CDR2 sequences are DFQATT and SNEGSKA (reference sequence).

The sample holds a few counts of this clonotype. A much larger clone lies one base from this, so it may be a read error. The chain uses TRBV5-1 and TRBJ2-1; 10 bases match TRBD1. The J call is uncertain, as TRBJ2-7 better fits the DNA end. This CDR3 is built from 16 residues. Germline CDR1 SGHRS, CDR2 YFSETQ. CDR3 residues: CASSLGDRGRNNEQYF. Here the CDR3 DNA reads TGCGCCAGCAGCTTGGGGGACAGGGGTAGGAACAATGAGCAGTACTTC.

In the case of this clonotype: One junction end does not reproduce the germline sequence, and a read error may be involved. V gene TRBV7-2 combines with J gene TRBJ1-2, with unresolved D. The CDR3 sequence is 13 residues long. From germline, CDR1 is SGHTA and CDR2 FQGNSA. The CDR3 DNA sequence: TGTGCCAGCAGCTTAGGAGAGATCTATGGCTGCACCTTC. This codes for CASSLGEIYGCTF.

This clonotype was seen ten or more times. The chain has TRBV29-1 and TRBJ2-3; 12 bases line up with TRBD2. This CDR3 has 16 amino acids. Germline values: CDR1 SQVTM, CDR2 ANQGSEA. The V segment lost 2 bases and the J segment 3 bases; nucleotides outside the gene matches: 6. CDR3 coding DNA: TGCAGCGTTGAACCCTATACTAGCGGGGGGACAGATACGCAGTATTTT. This gives the protein CSVEPYTSGGTDTQYF.

The chain has TRBV7-2 and TRBJ2-3; 8 bases map to TRBD2. The ends lost 1 base at V and 3 bases at J; junction bases unmatched: 3. The CDR3 is made up of 15 amino acids. In germline, CDR1 is SGHTA, CDR2 FQGNSA. The CDR3 here is CASSLVASGTDTQYF. In DNA, the CDR3 is TGTGCCAGCAGCTTAGTGGCTAGCGGGACAGATACGCAGTATTTT.

This clonotype was counted at least ten times. The chain combines TRBV7-3 with TRBJ2-3; possible D gene TRBD2, 5 bases. CDR3 length: 13 residues. V lost 5 bases and J lost 2, with 8 bases in between. The germline CDR1 and CDR2 sequences are SGHTA and FQGTGA. The CDR3 DNA reads TGTGCCAGCAGCCTGACTAACACAGATACGCAGTATTTT. The encoded protein is CASSLTNTDTQYF.

This clonotype was observed at least ten times. The rearrangement links TRBV9 to TRBJ2-5, with 7 bases aligning to TRBD1. V shed 3 bases and J 4 bases; nucleotides not matched to a gene: 9. CDR3 length: 15 amino acids. Germline loops: CDR1 SGDLS, CDR2 YYNGEE. The CDR3 coding sequence is TGTGCCAGCAGCGCCCTCGAGGGGGCCTCAGAGACCCAGTACTTC. Translation gives CASSALEGASETQYF.

As for this clonotype: A much larger clone lies one base from this, so it may be a read error. The chain employs TRBV5-1 and TRBJ1-1; D not certain. This CDR3 is built from 12 residues. CDR1 is SGHRS, CDR2 YFSETQ, per germline. The chain's CDR3 is CASGLERTEAFF. As DNA, the CDR3 is TGCGCCAGCGGCTTGGAAAGGACTGAAGCTTTCTTT.

The sample holds many counts of this clonotype. This chain joins TRBV5-1 and TRBJ2-1, with 11 bases lining up with TRBD2. The CDR3 loop spans 18 amino acids. J lost 7 bases, V lost 2 bases, and 14 bases had no gene match. Germline V gene sequence: CDR1 SGHRS, CDR2 YFSETQ. The CDR3 nucleotides read TGCGCCAGCAGCTTAATGCAAAGGGGGACTAGCGGCTTGAATGAGCAGTTCTTC. Protein sequence: CASSLMQRGTSGLNEQFF.

This clonotype was counted many times. V is TRBV25-1 and J is TRBJ2-3, with D perhaps being TRBD1 or TRBD2 (5 bases each). Germline V gives CDR1 MGHDK, CDR2 SYGVNS. The CDR3 loop spans 14 amino acids. V shed 4 bases and J shed 2 bases, with 10 bases lying between them. The DNA of the CDR3 is TGTGCCAGCAGTGCCCGGGACGTCACAGATACGCAGTATTTT. The encoded protein is CASSARDVTDTQYF.

This clonotype was observed a handful of times. Compared with germline, one end of the junction differs, possibly owing to a read error. The chain combines TRBV6-1 with TRBJ2-3; 9 bases align to TRBD1. CDR3 length: 16 residues. CDR1 is MNHNS, CDR2 SASEGT, per germline. CDR3 coding DNA: TGTGCCAGCAGTGAAGGAAGGGACAGGGCGTCGGGTACGCTGTATTTT. Translation: CASSEGRDRASGTLYF.